This is a list of T cell receptor beta chains from one sample in a study of blood T cell repertoires in COVID-19. Some clones are missing from TCRdb's copy, which holds only in-frame ones; the method was immunoSEQ multiplex PCR. The table has about 430,000 clones, over 75% seen once. Source material: PBMCs or T cells enriched from blood (not recorded which). Receptors originate from a man aged 25 to 40 who had recovered from COVID-19. Both conserved end residues are part of each CDR3. The D gene is left open where the match is weak. The size field is filled for only some rows; it gives once, few, many or a size class.

clone_size: NA; j_call: TRBJ1-6; d_call: NA; v_call: TRBV7-2; cdr3_aa: CASSLIGPGVSSPLHF; cdr3_nt: TGTGCCAGCAGCTTAATTGGCCCAGGGGTCAGTTCACCCCTCCACTTT
clone_size: NA; j_call: TRBJ1-5; d_call: TRBD1; v_call: TRBV6-1; cdr3_aa: CASSEGTESNQPQHF; cdr3_nt: TGTGCCAGCAGTGAGGGGACAGAAAGCAATCAGCCCCAGCATTTT
clone_size: once; j_call: TRBJ1-1; d_call: NA; v_call: TRBV24-1; cdr3_aa: CATSDSAAGAFF; cdr3_nt: TGTGCCACCAGTGATAGCGCCGCTGGGGCTTTCTTT
clone_size: NA; j_call: TRBJ2-7; d_call: NA; v_call: TRBV5-1; cdr3_aa: CASSLQGPGYEQYF; cdr3_nt: TGCGCCAGCAGCTTACAGGGTCCCGGATACGAGCAGTACTTC
clone_size: NA; j_call: TRBJ1-5; d_call: NA; v_call: TRBV4-1; cdr3_aa: CASSRQAHNQPQHF; cdr3_nt: TGCGCCAGCAGCCGTCAGGCCCACAATCAGCCCCAGCATTTT
clone_size: many; j_call: TRBJ2-6; d_call: TRBD2; v_call: TRBV7-9; cdr3_aa: CASSPLAGGSSGANVLTF; cdr3_nt: TGTGCCAGCAGCCCTCTAGCGGGAGGCAGCTCTGGGGCCAACGTCCTGACTTTC
clone_size: NA; j_call: TRBJ2-5; d_call: TRBD2; v_call: TRBV7-9; cdr3_aa: CASSLTSGAYETQYF; cdr3_nt: TGTGCCAGCAGCTTAACTAGCGGAGCCTATGAGACCCAGTACTTC
clone_size: once; j_call: TRBJ2-2; d_call: NA; v_call: TRBV6-5; cdr3_aa: CASSYSRRGNTGELFF; cdr3_nt: TGTGCCAGCAGTTACTCGCGACGGGGGAACACCGGGGAGCTGTTTTTT
clone_size: NA; j_call: TRBJ1-1; d_call: TRBD1; v_call: TRBV20-1; cdr3_aa: CSVEQGRVAFF; cdr3_nt: TGCAGTGTCGAACAGGGGAGAGTAGCTTTCTTT
clone_size: NA; j_call: TRBJ1-6; d_call: NA; v_call: TRBV27; cdr3_aa: CASSFSDNSPLHF; cdr3_nt: TGTGCCAGCAGTTTCTCAGATAATTCACCCCTCCACTTT
clone_size: few; j_call: TRBJ1-4; d_call: TRBD1; v_call: TRBV5-1; cdr3_aa: CASSRDSNEKLFF; cdr3_nt: TGCGCCAGCTCCAGGGACAGCAATGAAAAACTGTTTTTT
clone_size: NA; j_call: TRBJ2-1; d_call: TRBD2; v_call: TRBV10-3; cdr3_aa: CAISEAPGLAGRNEQFF; cdr3_nt: TGTGCCATCAGTGAGGCCCCGGGACTAGCGGGAAGAAACGAGCAGTTCTTC
clone_size: NA; j_call: TRBJ2-1; d_call: TRBD2; v_call: TRBV7-9; cdr3_aa: CASSWRTSGTYNEQFF; cdr3_nt: TGTGCCAGCAGCTGGCGGACTAGCGGTACCTACAATGAGCAGTTCTTC
clone_size: NA; j_call: TRBJ1-1; d_call: TRBD1; v_call: TRBV27; cdr3_aa: CASSPGTGIMNTEAFF; cdr3_nt: TGTGCCAGCAGTCCCGGGACAGGGATAATGAACACTGAAGCTTTCTTT
clone_size: NA; j_call: TRBJ2-1; d_call: TRBD2; v_call: TRBV28; cdr3_aa: CASSLLTSGRPQFF; cdr3_nt: TGTGCCAGCAGTTTGCTTACTAGCGGGAGACCCCAGTTCTTC
clone_size: NA; j_call: TRBJ2-1; d_call: TRBD2; v_call: TRBV11-1; cdr3_aa: CASSHGLAGDNEQFF; cdr3_nt: TGTGCCAGCAGCCACGGACTAGCGGGGGACAATGAGCAGTTCTTC
clone_size: NA; j_call: TRBJ2-4; d_call: TRBD1; v_call: TRBV4-1; cdr3_aa: CASSQDLDRALAKNIQYF; cdr3_nt: TGCGCCAGCAGCCAAGACCTGGACAGGGCCTTAGCCAAAAACATTCAGTACTTC
clone_size: NA; j_call: TRBJ2-2; d_call: TRBD2; v_call: TRBV4-2; cdr3_aa: CASSQRVLADSNTGELFF; cdr3_nt: TGTGCCAGCAGCCAGCGCGTGCTAGCGGACTCGAACACCGGGGAGCTGTTTTTT
clone_size: NA; j_call: TRBJ2-7; d_call: TRBD1; v_call: TRBV29-1; cdr3_aa: CSVSPGQGAEQYF; cdr3_nt: TGCAGCGTTTCTCCGGGACAGGGGGCCGAGCAGTACTTC
clone_size: NA; j_call: TRBJ2-2; d_call: TRBD1; v_call: TRBV10-1; cdr3_aa: CASKAQGSTGELFF; cdr3_nt: TGCGCCAGCAAGGCACAGGGGTCCACCGGGGAGCTGTTTTTT
clone_size: NA; j_call: TRBJ2-7; d_call: NA; v_call: TRBV27; cdr3_aa: CASSLQGPNYEQYF; cdr3_nt: TGTGCCAGCAGTTTACAGGGGCCGAACTACGAGCAGTACTTC
clone_size: NA; j_call: TRBJ1-1; d_call: TRBD1; v_call: TRBV5-1; cdr3_aa: CASSSGTERTEAFF; cdr3_nt: TGCGCCAGCAGCTCCGGGACAGAGAGGACTGAAGCTTTCTTT
clone_size: NA; j_call: TRBJ1-5; d_call: TRBD1; v_call: TRBV15; cdr3_aa: CATSSSEGANQPQHF; cdr3_nt: TGTGCCACCAGCAGCAGTGAGGGGGCCAATCAGCCCCAGCATTTT
clone_size: NA; j_call: TRBJ1-5; d_call: TRBD1; v_call: TRBV7-6; cdr3_aa: CASSLGSETGFNQPQHF; cdr3_nt: TGTGCCAGCAGCTTAGGATCTGAGACAGGGTTCAATCAGCCCCAGCATTTT
clone_size: NA; j_call: TRBJ2-2; d_call: NA; v_call: TRBV3-1/TRBV3-2; cdr3_aa: CASSFHRDTNTGELFF; cdr3_nt: TGTGCCAGCAGCTTTCACCGGGACACCAACACCGGGGAGCTGTTTTTT
clone_size: once; j_call: TRBJ2-5; d_call: TRBD1; v_call: TRBV11-2; cdr3_aa: CASSSTGERETQYF; cdr3_nt: TGTGCCAGCAGCTCGACAGGGGAACGCGAGACCCAGTACTTC
clone_size: NA; j_call: TRBJ2-3; d_call: TRBD2; v_call: TRBV12-5; cdr3_aa: CASGIGGSGDTQYF; cdr3_nt: TGTGCTAGCGGCATCGGCGGGAGCGGAGATACGCAGTATTTT
clone_size: NA; j_call: TRBJ2-5; d_call: NA; v_call: TRBV5-4; cdr3_aa: CASSLPGQETQYF; cdr3_nt: TGTGCCAGCAGCTTGCCGGGGCAAGAGACCCAGTACTTC
clone_size: NA; j_call: TRBJ1-4; d_call: NA; v_call: TRBV19; cdr3_aa: CASSIPNEKLFF; cdr3_nt: TGTGCCAGTAGTATCCCGAATGAAAAACTGTTTTTT
clone_size: once; j_call: TRBJ1-4; d_call: NA; v_call: TRBV10-3; cdr3_aa: CASKTATNEKLFF; cdr3_nt: TGTGCCAGCAAGACAGCAACTAATGAAAAACTGTTTTTT
clone_size: NA; j_call: TRBJ2-3; d_call: NA; v_call: TRBV18; cdr3_aa: CASSPPSADTQYF; cdr3_nt: TGTGCCAGCTCACCACCGAGTGCAGATACGCAGTATTTT
clone_size: NA; j_call: TRBJ2-3; d_call: NA; v_call: TRBV5-4; cdr3_aa: CASSPRLRDTDTQYF; cdr3_nt: TGTGCCAGCAGCCCGAGACTGCGAGACACAGATACGCAGTATTTT
clone_size: NA; j_call: TRBJ1-1; d_call: NA; v_call: TRBV29-1; cdr3_aa: CSVEQGLNTEAFF; cdr3_nt: TGCAGCGTTGAACAGGGTTTGAACACTGAAGCTTTCTTT
clone_size: NA; j_call: TRBJ2-1; d_call: NA; v_call: TRBV7-9; cdr3_aa: CASSLAYDNEQFF; cdr3_nt: TGTGCCAGCAGCTTAGCTTATGACAATGAGCAGTTCTTC
clone_size: NA; j_call: TRBJ1-1; d_call: NA; v_call: TRBV10-3; cdr3_aa: CAISESDSLNTEAFF; cdr3_nt: TGTGCCATCAGTGAGTCTGACAGCTTGAACACTGAAGCTTTCTTT
clone_size: NA; j_call: TRBJ1-2; d_call: NA; v_call: TRBV19; cdr3_aa: CASSIQGRKYGYTF; cdr3_nt: TGTGCCAGTAGTATCCAGGGGCGAAAGTATGGCTACACCTTC
clone_size: NA; j_call: TRBJ2-1; d_call: TRBD2; v_call: TRBV7-2; cdr3_aa: CASSYTSGDEQFF; cdr3_nt: TGTGCCAGCAGCTATACTAGCGGGGATGAGCAGTTCTTC
clone_size: NA; j_call: TRBJ2-7; d_call: NA; v_call: TRBV18; cdr3_aa: CASSPGLYEQYF; cdr3_nt: TGTGCCAGCTCACCCGGACTCTACGAGCAGTACTTC
clone_size: NA; j_call: TRBJ2-2; d_call: NA; v_call: TRBV9; cdr3_aa: CASSVGSRGNTGELFF; cdr3_nt: TGTGCCAGCAGCGTAGGTTCCAGGGGGAACACCGGGGAGCTGTTTTTT
clone_size: NA; j_call: TRBJ2-6; d_call: NA; v_call: TRBV15; cdr3_aa: CATSRGLTDSGANVLTF; cdr3_nt: TGTGCCACCAGCAGAGGCCTAACAGACTCTGGGGCCAACGTCCTGACTTTC
clone_size: NA; j_call: TRBJ2-2; d_call: TRBD1; v_call: TRBV29-1; cdr3_aa: CSGQGVGELFF; cdr3_nt: TGCAGCGGACAGGGTGTCGGGGAGCTGTTTTTT
clone_size: NA; j_call: TRBJ1-2; d_call: NA; v_call: TRBV7-9; cdr3_aa: CASSLLGTSNYGYTF; cdr3_nt: TGTGCCAGCAGCTTATTAGGGACATCTAACTATGGCTACACCTTC
clone_size: few; j_call: TRBJ1-5; d_call: TRBD1; v_call: TRBV27; cdr3_aa: CASSQQGRGQPQHF; cdr3_nt: TGTGCCAGCAGTCAACAGGGGCGGGGACAGCCCCAGCATTTT
clone_size: NA; j_call: TRBJ1-5; d_call: TRBD1; v_call: TRBV10-2; cdr3_aa: CASSDPGQGLYSNQPQHF; cdr3_nt: TGCGCCAGCAGTGACCCGGGACAGGGCCTTTATAGCAATCAGCCCCAGCATTTT
clone_size: once; j_call: TRBJ1-2; d_call: TRBD1; v_call: TRBV4-1; cdr3_aa: CASSQPLQGANYGYTF; cdr3_nt: TGCGCCAGCAGCCAACCCTTACAGGGGGCGAACTATGGCTACACCTTC
clone_size: NA; j_call: TRBJ2-7; d_call: NA; v_call: TRBV29-1; cdr3_aa: CSARTETPYEQYF; cdr3_nt: TGCAGCGCCCGGACAGAAACCCCCTACGAGCAGTACTTC